This TCR beta chain was profiled in a study of OX40 agonist ivuxolimab in advanced cancers. Broader study findings: Dose levels from 0.1 to 3.0 mg/kg saw CD4+ and CD8+ blood T cells expand clonally by week 6. In CD8+ T cells, expanded clones were on average more numerous than in CD4+.

Concerning this clone itself: Its matching antigen is unknown.

Autoimmune disease history or systemic immunosuppression disqualified patients. With V trimmed by 4 bases and J by 4 bases, 9 bases remained unmatched. The CDR3 contains 15 residues. The V gene's germline CDR1 is SQVTM and CDR2 ANQGSEA. Generated by immunoSEQ multiplex PCR, the TCRdb table keeps only in-frame clones and is missing some. In the table there are 50,000 to 65,000 clones, around 90% of which are singletons. The sample consisted of CD4+ or CD8+ T cells sorted from blood, taken in a trial of the OX40 agonist ivuxolimab. The chain links TRBV29-1 to TRBJ2-1; 8 bases align to TRBD2. This clonotype originated in an adult with an advanced solid tumor such as melanoma, head and neck, liver or kidney cancer. DNA of the CDR3: TGCAGCGTTGTAAAAGCGGGAGACGCTTACAATGAGCAGTTCTTC. This translates into CSVVKAGDAYNEQFF.